What follows are 8 T cell receptor beta chains derived from one specimen sequenced in a study of early T cells in non-severe SARS-CoV-2 infection. TCRdb passed the 5' RACE reads through MiXCR, listing each CDR3 protein once. The sample yields over 55,000 distinct CDR3 sequences, about 8.4% seen once. What was sequenced was whole blood. These receptors were collected from an adult who was a healthcare worker with PCR-confirmed SARS-CoV-2 infection or an uninfected control (not recorded which).

The chain has TRBV5-1 and TRBJ2-1; TRBD2 agrees at 9 bases. This CDR3 has 17 residues. Germline V gives CDR1 SGHRS, CDR2 YFSETQ. J was trimmed by 7 bases and V by 3 bases; bases with no gene match: 14. CDR3 sequence: CASSSGVGRTSENEQFF. CDR3 sequence (DNA): TGCGCCAGCAGCTCCGGAGTCGGAAGGACTAGCGAGAATGAGCAGTTCTTC.

At least ten counts were recorded for this clonotype. The chain is built from TRBV7-2 and TRBJ2-7, with TRBD1 matching 9 bases. This CDR3 region has 14 residues. Germline-derived CDR1 and CDR2 are SGHTA and FQGNSA. Unmatched junction bases numbered 7, after V lost 4 bases and J lost 6 bases. The CDR3, as DNA: TGTGCCAGCAGCTCCGGGACAGGGATTTCCGAGCAGTACTTC. It is translated as CASSSGTGISEQYF. The variable domain in full, completed from reference TRBV7-2 and TRBJ2-7, reads GAGVSQSPSNKVTEKGKDVELRCDPISGHTALYWYRQSLGQGLEFLIYFQGNSAPDKSGLPSDRFSAERTGGSVSTLTIQRTQQEDSAVYLCASSSGTGISEQYFGPGTRLTVT.

This clonotype was counted only a few times. The V gene is TRBV5-1, the J gene TRBJ2-1, with D possibly matching TRBD2 (5 bases). Trimming shortened V by 0 bases and J by 3 bases, and 13 bases separated the two germline ends. Per the germline V gene, CDR1 is SGHRS and CDR2 is YFSETQ. The CDR3 length is 16 residues. Written as DNA, the CDR3 is TGCGCCAGCAGCTTGGGGTATCGGGGAGTCTACAATGAGCAGTTCTTC. Protein product: CASSLGYRGVYNEQFF.

This clonotype was seen a few times. The rearrangement links TRBV7-8 to TRBJ1-3; D gene uncertain. CDR1 is SGHVS, CDR2 FQNEAQ, per germline. This CDR3 has 15 residues. Deletions cut 4 bases from V and 7 bases from J, with 17 bases between. CDR3 coding DNA: TGTGCCAGCAGCTCTAATTCCCGGAGACGCAACACCATATATTTT. As protein: CASSSNSRRRNTIYF.

This clonotype was seen a few times. The CDR3 region has the DNA TGTGCCAGCAGCCAGGTTGTACTAGCGGGAGTCGTCGGGGAGCTGTTTTTT. Its translation: CASSQVVLAGVVGELFF. The genes are TRBV3-1 and TRBJ2-2, with 11 bases matching TRBD2. The CDR3 has 17 amino acids. In germline, CDR1 is LGHDT, CDR2 YNNKEL (reference sequence). The ends lost 3 bases at V and 7 bases at J; junction bases unmatched: 10.

This clonotype was seen many times. CDR3 protein: CASSLGQGGNQPQHF. The DNA of the CDR3 is TGCGCCAGCAGCTTGGGGCAGGGTGGCAATCAGCCCCAGCATTTT. This chain uses TRBV5-1 with TRBJ1-5, with a weak D call TRBD1 (5 bases). V was shortened by 0 bases and J by 2 bases, with 9 bases between the two germline ends. Germline V gives CDR1 SGHRS, CDR2 YFSETQ. The CDR3 is made up of 15 amino acids. The full variable domain, completed using reference TRBV5-1 and TRBJ1-5, is KAGVTQTPRYLIKTRGQQVTLSCSPISGHRSVSWYQQTPGQGLQFLFEYFSETQRNKGNFPGRFSGRQFSNSRSEMNVSTLELGDSALYLCASSLGQGGNQPQHFGDGTRLSIL.

There are a few counts of this clonotype. This chain links TRBV5-4 with TRBJ2-1, with TRBD2 as a possible D gene (5 bases). The CDR3 spans 17 residues. V gave up 0 bases and J gave up 1 base, with 14 bases separating them. Germline CDR1 and CDR2: SGHNT and YYREEE (reference sequence). The CDR3 loop reads CASSLGGSGSSYNEQFF. The CDR3 DNA reads TGTGCCAGCAGCTTGGGAGGGAGTGGGTCGTCCTACAATGAGCAGTTCTTC.

This clonotype came up many times. The chain joins TRBV3-1 to TRBJ2-1, with D unclear. There are 12 residues in the CDR3. Deletions cut 3 bases from V and 6 bases from J, with 6 bases between. Germline CDR1 LGHDT, CDR2 YNNKEL (reference sequence). CDR3 nucleotide sequence: TGTGCCAGCAGCCAGTTAGGCAATGAGCAGTTCTTC. This gives the protein CASSQLGNEQFF.